The entry that follows covers one T cell receptor beta chain sequence. Its antigen remains unknown. CDR3 size: 15 residues. V lost 4 bases, J lost 1 base, and 15 bases lay in between. Germline V gene sequence: CDR1 SQVTM, CDR2 ANQGSEA. Investigators performed immunoSEQ version v3.0 at survey level. Using immunoSEQ multiplex PCR, the repertoire was profiled, and TCRdb retains in-frame clones only, with some absent. The sample carries 30,000 to 40,000 clones, about 83% recorded once. This specimen belongs to a study of long-term antiretroviral therapy in people with HIV. Study results and caveats: The range of CDR3 lengths in HIV repertoires proved narrower than that found in controls. Repertoire dominance by clones expanded before ART was seen at all time points.

This sequence originates from a woman aged 50 to 65 with HIV. The genes are TRBV29-1 and TRBJ2-3, with D maybe TRBD2 (5 bases). This sample comprised unsorted PBMCs, obtained 2 years after starting antiretroviral therapy. DNA for the CDR3: TGCAGCGTTGTACGGGGTAGCTCGGGCACAGATACGCAGTATTTT. Protein sequence: CSVVRGSSGTDTQYF.